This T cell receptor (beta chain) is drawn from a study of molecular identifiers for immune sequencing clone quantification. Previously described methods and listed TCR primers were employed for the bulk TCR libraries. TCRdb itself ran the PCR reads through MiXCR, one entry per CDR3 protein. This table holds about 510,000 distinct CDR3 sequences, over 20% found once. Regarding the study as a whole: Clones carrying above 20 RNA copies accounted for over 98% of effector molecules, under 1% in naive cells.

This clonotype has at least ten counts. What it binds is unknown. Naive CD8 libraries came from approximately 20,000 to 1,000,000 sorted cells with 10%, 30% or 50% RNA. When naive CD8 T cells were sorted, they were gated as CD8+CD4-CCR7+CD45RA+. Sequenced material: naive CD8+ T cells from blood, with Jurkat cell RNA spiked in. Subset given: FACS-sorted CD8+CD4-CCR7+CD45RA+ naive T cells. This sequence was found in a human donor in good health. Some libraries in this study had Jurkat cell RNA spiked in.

The CDR3 reads CASSAHAWRGVNTGELFF. CDR3 sequence (DNA): TGTGCCAGCAGCGCCCATGCTTGGCGGGGGGTCAACACCGGGGAGCTGTTTTTT. The chain employs TRBV7-8 and TRBJ2-2; 8 bases agree with TRBD2. This CDR3 has 18 residues. Germline lookup yields CDR1 SGHVS and CDR2 FQNEAQ. Trimming at V came to 5 bases and at J to 2 bases, leaving 13 bases not matched to a gene.